What follows describes a single TCR beta chain. This clonotype was picked up many times. Its antigen remains undetermined. Base qualities are not provided; no much larger clone lies one nucleotide away. The CDR3 has 12 amino acids, counting the end cysteine and phenylalanine. The retained sequence is limited to the CDR3, 36 bases, with the frame set at the first base. Trimming takes 10 bases off V and 3 bases off J; junction bases not matched to a gene: 3. The data belong to a study of T-cell memory formation after mild COVID-19 (dated by TCRdb to the early 2020s). As for the study more broadly: TCR sequence clusters from the two donors were found to be largely donor specific. In a couple of donors, T-cell clones that expanded and contracted after mild COVID-19 were followed by sequencing TCRalpha and TCRbeta repertoires longitudinally. The cohort was made up of two young adult volunteers, one female and one male, who were previously healthy.

Sequencing instrument: Illumina NovaSeq 6000. TCRalpha and TCRbeta cDNA libraries were built by 5'RACE with constant-segment primers, adding sample barcodes and unique molecular identifiers. Trizol reagent was used to extract RNA from every sample. Libraries were amplified in two PCR steps, with a second sample barcode and Illumina TruSeq adapters added in the second step. Libraries were sequenced on an Illumina NovaSeq with 2 x 150 bp paired-end reads. Under the source paper's analysis protocol: The reads were demultiplexed and collapsed into UMI-guided consensus sequences using migec v1.2.7. Using mixcr v2.1.11, the UMI consensuses were aligned to TRA and TRB V and J templates and assembled into clonotypes. Clonotypes were classified as expanded or contracted when called significant by both edgeR and NoisET, with noise models trained on biological replicates. edgeR calls used a false discovery rate-adjusted p below 0.01 and a log2 fold-change threshold of 1. As an exploratory analysis of dynamics, max-normalized trajectories of the 1000 most abundant clonotypes were examined by PCA with hierarchical clustering. Each responding clone was given a CD4 or CD8 phenotype based on the CD4+ and CD8+ repertoires, which had been sequenced separately. TCRdb reanalyzed the raw reads on its own, using fastp at Q25 for trimming and MiXCR for clone calling, and kept in-frame beta chains. Records with the same CDR3 protein are collapsed into one entry carrying the most frequent genes and DNA. The V and J calls and clone size come from TCRdb's table, not from the authors' own analysis. This sample has approximately 210,000 distinct CDR3 sequences in its table, and roughly a tenth of those were observed once. Roughly 3.2% of the sample lies in the top ten.

Overall study outcomes, separate from this receptor: Some responding clones were found in pre-infection memory, which suggests that pre-existing cross-reactive memory T cells took part in the SARS-CoV-2 response. Clones contracting from day 15 to 85 had balanced CD4/CD8 phenotypes, while a second wave expanding from day 15 to 37 was biased towards CD4+. The study included only two mild cases, and larger cohorts that include severe cases with pre-infection samples were judged to be necessary. Contracting CD4+ clones were found mainly in CM and EM memory subsets, while CD8+ clones were enriched in EMRA. Whether the second-wave clones peaking on day 37 were SARS-CoV-2 specific was not confirmed.

Ficoll-Paque density gradient centrifugation was the method used to isolate PBMCs. The receptor was isolated from a man between 18 and 29 years old who had mild COVID-19 (a few samples of this study predate the infection). The sample titles of this study are shuffled in the database, so cell type and time point are left out; the donor was told from shared clones. Sequencing input: PBMCs or a T cell subset sorted from them (not recorded which). Recombination joined TRBV23-1 with TRBJ2-5, with 9 middle bases fitting TRBD2. TRBV23-1 is flagged as an ORF with uncertain function. Here the CDR3 is given as CATAGGEETQYF. The DNA is TGCGCCACCGCGGGAGGGGAAGAGACCCAGTACTTC.